Included here is one T cell receptor beta chain sequence, with context. The record originates from a study of blood T cell repertoires in COVID-19. Across the study: COVID-19 samples from acute and convalescent phases originated in the United States, Italy and Spain. The analysed material was cDNA or gDNA that came from T cells, B-cell-depleted T cells, or PBMCs.

Germline values: CDR1 LGHNT, CDR2 FRNRAP. The CDR3 loop spans 15 amino acids. Between the trimmed V and J ends, which lost 1 base and 2 bases, there was a span of 10 bases. Authors' analysis steps: Nucleated cell number was recorded as an estimate derived from reference gene primer amplification. The table came from immunoSEQ multiplex PCR; TCRdb's copy has only in-frame clones and leaves some out. The V and J calls and the clone size are those of that table, but D and trimming were determined from the DNA. Counted here are more than 100,000 clones, around 90% occurring once; the ten biggest clones make up about 1%.

Specimen: peripheral blood. The receptor was derived from a woman aged 45-65 years with active or convalescent COVID-19. V is TRBV12-5 and J is TRBJ2-3, with a possible D match to TRBD2 (5 bases). The CDR3 nucleotides are TGTGCTAGTGGTTTGGACCGGACTGTCACAGATACGCAGTATTTT. It is translated as CASGLDRTVTDTQYF.